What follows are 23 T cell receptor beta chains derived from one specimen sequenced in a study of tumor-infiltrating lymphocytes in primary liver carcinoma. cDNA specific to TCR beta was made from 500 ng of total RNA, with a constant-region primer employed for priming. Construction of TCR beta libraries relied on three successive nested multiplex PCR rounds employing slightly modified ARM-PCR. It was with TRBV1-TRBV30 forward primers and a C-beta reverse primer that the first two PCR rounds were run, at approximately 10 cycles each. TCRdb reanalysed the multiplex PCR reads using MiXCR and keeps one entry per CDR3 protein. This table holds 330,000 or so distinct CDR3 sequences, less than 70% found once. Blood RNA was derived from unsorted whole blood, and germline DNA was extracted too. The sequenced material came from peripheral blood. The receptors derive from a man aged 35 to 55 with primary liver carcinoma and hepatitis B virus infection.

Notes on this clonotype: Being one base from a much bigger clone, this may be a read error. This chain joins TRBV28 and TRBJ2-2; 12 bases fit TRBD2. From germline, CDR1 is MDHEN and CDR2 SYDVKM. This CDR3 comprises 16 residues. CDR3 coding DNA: TGTGCCGGCAGAGAGACTAGCGGGAGACAGGTCGGGGAGCTGTTTTTT. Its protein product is CAGRETSGRQVGELFF. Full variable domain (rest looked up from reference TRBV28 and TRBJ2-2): DVKVTQSSRYLVKRTGEKVFLECVQDMDHENMFWYRQDPGLGLRLIYFSYDVKMKEKGDIPEGYSVSREKKERFSLILESASTNQTSMYLCAGRETSGRQVGELFFGEGSRLTVL.

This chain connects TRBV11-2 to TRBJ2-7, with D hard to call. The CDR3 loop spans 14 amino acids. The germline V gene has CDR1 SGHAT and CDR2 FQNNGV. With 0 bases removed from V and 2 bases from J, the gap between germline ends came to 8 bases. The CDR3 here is CASSLDPTTYEQYF. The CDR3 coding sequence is TGTGCCAGCAGCTTAGATCCCACTACCTACGAGCAGTACTTC.

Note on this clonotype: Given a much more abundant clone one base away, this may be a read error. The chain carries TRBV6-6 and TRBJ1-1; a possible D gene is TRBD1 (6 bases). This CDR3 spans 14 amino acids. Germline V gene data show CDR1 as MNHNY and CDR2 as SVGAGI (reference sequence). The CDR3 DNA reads TGTGCCAGCAGGTACGACAGGTCACACACTGAAACTTTCTTT. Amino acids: CASRYDRSHTETFF.

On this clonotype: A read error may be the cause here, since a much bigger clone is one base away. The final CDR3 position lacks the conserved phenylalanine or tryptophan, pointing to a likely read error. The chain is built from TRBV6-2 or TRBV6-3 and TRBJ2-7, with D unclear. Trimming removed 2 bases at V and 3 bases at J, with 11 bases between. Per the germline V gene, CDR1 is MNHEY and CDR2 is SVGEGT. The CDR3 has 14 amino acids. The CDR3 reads CASSYESLGYEQYL. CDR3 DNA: TGTGCCAGCAGTTACGAGAGCCTAGGCTACGAGCAGTACCTC.

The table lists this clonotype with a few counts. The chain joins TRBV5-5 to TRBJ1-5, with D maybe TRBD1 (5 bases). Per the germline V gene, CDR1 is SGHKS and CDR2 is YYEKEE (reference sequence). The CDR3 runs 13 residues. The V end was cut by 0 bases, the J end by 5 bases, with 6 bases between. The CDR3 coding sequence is TGTGCCAGCAGCTTGGAGGGGTATCAGCCCCAGCATTTT. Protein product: CASSLEGYQPQHF. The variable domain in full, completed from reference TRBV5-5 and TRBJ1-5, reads DAGVTQSPTHLIKTRGQQVTLRCSPISGHKSVSWYQQVLGQGPQFIFQYYEKEERGRGNFPDRFSARQFPNYSSELNVNALLLGDSALYLCASSLEGYQPQHFGDGTRLSIL.

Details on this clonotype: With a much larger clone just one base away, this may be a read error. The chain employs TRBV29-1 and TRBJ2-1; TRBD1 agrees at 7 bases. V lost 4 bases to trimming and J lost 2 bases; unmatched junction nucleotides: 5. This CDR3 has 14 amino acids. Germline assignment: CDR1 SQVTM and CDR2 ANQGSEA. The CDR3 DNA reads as TGCAGCGTTGGTACAGGACAGGCCTACAATGAGCAGTTCTTC. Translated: CSVGTGQAYNEQFF.

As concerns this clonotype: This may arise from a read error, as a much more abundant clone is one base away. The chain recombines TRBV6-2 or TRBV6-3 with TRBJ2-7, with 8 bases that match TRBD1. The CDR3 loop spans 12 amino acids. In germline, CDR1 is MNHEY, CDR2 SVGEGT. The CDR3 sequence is CASTIPGGEHYF. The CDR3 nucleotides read TGTGCCAGCACAATACCAGGGGGCGAGCATTACTTC.

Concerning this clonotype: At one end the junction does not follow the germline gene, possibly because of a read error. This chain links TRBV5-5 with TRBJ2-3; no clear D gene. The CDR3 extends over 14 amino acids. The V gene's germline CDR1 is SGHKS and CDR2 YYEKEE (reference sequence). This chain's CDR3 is CASSPGTSTYTQYF. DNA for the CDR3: TGTGCCAGCAGCCCTGGCACCAGCACATATACGCAGTATTTT.

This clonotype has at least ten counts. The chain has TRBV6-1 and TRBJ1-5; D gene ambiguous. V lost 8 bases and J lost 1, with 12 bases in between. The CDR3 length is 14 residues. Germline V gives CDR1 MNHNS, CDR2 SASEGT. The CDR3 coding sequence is TGTGCCAGCCAGGACGGTCTAAGCAATCAGCCCCAGCATTTT. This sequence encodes CASQDGLSNQPQHF.

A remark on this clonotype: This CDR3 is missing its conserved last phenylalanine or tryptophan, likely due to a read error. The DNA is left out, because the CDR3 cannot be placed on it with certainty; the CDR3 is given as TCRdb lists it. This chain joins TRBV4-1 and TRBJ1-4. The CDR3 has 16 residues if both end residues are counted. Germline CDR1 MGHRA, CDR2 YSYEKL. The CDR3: CASSQNPSEGNEKLSL.

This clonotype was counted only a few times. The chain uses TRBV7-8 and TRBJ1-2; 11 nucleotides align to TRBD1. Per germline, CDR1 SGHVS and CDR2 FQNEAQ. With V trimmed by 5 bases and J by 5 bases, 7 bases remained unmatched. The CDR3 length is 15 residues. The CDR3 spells CASSPRTGGVYGYTF. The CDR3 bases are TGTGCCAGCAGCCCAAGGACAGGGGGCGTTTATGGCTACACCTTC. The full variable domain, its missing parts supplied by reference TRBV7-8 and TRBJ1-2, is GAGVSQSPRYKVAKRGQDVALRCDPISGHVSLFWYQQALGQGPEFLTYFQNEAQLDKSGLPSDRFFAERPEGSVSTLKIQRTQQEDSAVYLCASSPRTGGVYGYTFGSGTRLTVV.

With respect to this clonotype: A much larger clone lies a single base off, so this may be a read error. The CDR3 spells CASSFTGQMNPGELFF. The CDR3, as DNA: TGTGCCAGCAGTTTTACGGGACAGATGAATCCCGGGGAGCTGTTTTTT. The V call is TRBV12-3 or TRBV12-4, the J call TRBJ2-2; 7 bases match TRBD1. There are 16 residues in the CDR3. V lost 3 bases and J lost 6; bases outside the gene matches: 10.

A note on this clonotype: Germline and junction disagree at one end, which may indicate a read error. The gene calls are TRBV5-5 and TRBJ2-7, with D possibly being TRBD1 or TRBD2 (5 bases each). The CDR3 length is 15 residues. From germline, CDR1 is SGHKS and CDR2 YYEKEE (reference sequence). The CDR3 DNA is TGTACCAGCAGCTATCTTTGGGACGAAACCTACGAGCAGTACTTC. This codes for CTSSYLWDETYEQYF.

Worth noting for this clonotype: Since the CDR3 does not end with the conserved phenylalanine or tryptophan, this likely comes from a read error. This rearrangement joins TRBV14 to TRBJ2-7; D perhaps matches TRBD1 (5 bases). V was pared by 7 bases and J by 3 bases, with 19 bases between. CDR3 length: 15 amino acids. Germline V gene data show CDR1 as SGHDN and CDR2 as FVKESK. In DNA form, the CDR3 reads TGTGCCAGCATCAGGCATGGACATCATTTCTACGAGCAGTACATC. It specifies CASIRHGHHFYEQYI.

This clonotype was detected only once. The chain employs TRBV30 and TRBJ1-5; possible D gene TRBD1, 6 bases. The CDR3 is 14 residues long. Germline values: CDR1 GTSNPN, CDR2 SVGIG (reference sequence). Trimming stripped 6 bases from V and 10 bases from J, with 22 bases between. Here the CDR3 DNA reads TGTGCCTGTAGTCAGGGGCAGGGCGGGAATCCCCAGCATTTT. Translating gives CACSQGQGGNPQHF.

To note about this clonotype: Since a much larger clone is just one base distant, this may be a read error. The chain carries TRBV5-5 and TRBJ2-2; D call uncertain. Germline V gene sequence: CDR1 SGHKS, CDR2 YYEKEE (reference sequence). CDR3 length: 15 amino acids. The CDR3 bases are TGTGCCAGAAGCTTGGTGCCCTTACACACCGGGGAGCTGTTTTTT. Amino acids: CARSLVPLHTGELFF.

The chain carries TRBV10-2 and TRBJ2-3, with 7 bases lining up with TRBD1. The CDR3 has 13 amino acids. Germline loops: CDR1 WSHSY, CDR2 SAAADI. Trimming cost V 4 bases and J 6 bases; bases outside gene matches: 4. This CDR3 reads CASSVQTGDTQYF. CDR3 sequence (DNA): TGCGCCAGCAGTGTCCAGACAGGGGATACGCAGTATTTT.

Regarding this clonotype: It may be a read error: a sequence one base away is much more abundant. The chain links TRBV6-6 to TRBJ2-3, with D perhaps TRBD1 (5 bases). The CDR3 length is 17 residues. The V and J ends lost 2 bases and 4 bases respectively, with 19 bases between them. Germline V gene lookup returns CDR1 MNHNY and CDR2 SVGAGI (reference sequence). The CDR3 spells CASSYNPQGVRADTQYF. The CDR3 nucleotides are TGTGCCAGCAGTTACAACCCCCAGGGTGTAAGAGCAGATACGCAGTATTTT.

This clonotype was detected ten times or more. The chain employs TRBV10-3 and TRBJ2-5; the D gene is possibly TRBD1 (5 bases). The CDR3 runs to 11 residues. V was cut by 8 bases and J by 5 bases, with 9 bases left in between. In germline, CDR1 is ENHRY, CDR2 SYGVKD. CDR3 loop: CAIGASETQYF. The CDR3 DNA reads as TGTGCCATCGGGGCATCTGAGACCCAGTACTTC.

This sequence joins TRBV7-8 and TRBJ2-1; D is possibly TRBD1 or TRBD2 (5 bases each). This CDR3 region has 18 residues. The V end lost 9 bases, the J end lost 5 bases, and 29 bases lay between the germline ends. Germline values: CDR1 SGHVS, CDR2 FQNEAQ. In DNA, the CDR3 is TGTGCCAGTGGCTTAGGGACCCTTCTGAAGCGGAATGACAATGAGCAGTTCTTC. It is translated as CASGLGTLLKRNDNEQFF.

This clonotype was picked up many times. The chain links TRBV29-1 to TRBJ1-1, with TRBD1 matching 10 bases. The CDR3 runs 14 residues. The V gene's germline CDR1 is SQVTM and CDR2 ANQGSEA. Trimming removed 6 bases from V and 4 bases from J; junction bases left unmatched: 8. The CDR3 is CSVTRQGAGTEAFF. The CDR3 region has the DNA TGCAGCGTAACGAGACAGGGGGCTGGCACTGAAGCTTTCTTT.

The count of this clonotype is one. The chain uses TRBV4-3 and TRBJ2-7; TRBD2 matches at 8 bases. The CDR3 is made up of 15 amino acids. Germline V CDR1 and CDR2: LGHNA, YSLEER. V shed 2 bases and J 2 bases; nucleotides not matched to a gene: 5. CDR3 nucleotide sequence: TGCGCCAGCAGCCAACTAGCGGGTAACACCTACGAGCAGTACTTC. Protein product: CASSQLAGNTYEQYF.

CDR3 DNA sequence: TGTGCCAGCAGCTTGAGACTAGCGGAAGCGGGTGAGCAGTTCTTC. Protein: CASSLRLAEAGEQFF. The chain links TRBV11-3 to TRBJ2-1, with 9 nucleotides matching TRBD2. Germline V gives CDR1 SGHNT, CDR2 YENEEA. The CDR3 extends over 15 amino acids. With V trimmed by 3 bases and J by 9 bases, 9 bases remained unmatched.